This TCR beta chain was sequenced during a study of cytomegalovirus exposure and HLA in healthy donors. Whole-study findings and limits: Three CMV-associated chains proved CMV antigen-specific in vitro. Researchers catalogued 164 TCR beta chains as cytomegalovirus-associated.

On this clone: Its cognate antigen is unknown.

The CDR3 covers 14 residues. In germline, CDR1 is SGHRS, CDR2 YFSETQ. V dropped 0 bases and J dropped 4; count of bases not matched to a gene: 0. Sequenced by immunoSEQ multiplex PCR; TCRdb stores in-frame clones only, minus some. Of under 200,000 clones listed, approximately 96% were seen once; the top ten hold 0.89%. The chain is built from TRBV5-1 and TRBJ2-3, with 9 bases that match TRBD1. This TCR was recovered from a woman aged 18-35 years in good health and CMV-seronegative. The specimen sequenced was PBMCs. The CDR3 spells CASSLGDRADTQYF. The CDR3 bases are TGCGCCAGCAGCTTGGGGGACAGGGCAGATACGCAGTATTTT.